These 24 T cell receptor beta chains were all obtained from the same sample, sequenced in a study of blood T cells in healthy people across ages. A second PCR, run for about 7 to 11 cycles, used a sample-barcoded 5' primer plus a J-beta primer mix. Via MiXCR, TCRdb re-called the 5' RACE reads, giving one row per CDR3 protein. Among 890,000 or so distinct CDR3 sequences listed, around two thirds were seen once. Sequenced material: blood. The receptor set was obtained from a man under 40 in good health.

V is TRBV11-2 and J is TRBJ2-5, with D possibly being TRBD2 (6 bases). Germline CDR1 SGHAT, CDR2 FQNNGV. This CDR3 has 14 amino acids. The ends were cut back, 2 bases at V and 5 bases at J, with 12 bases in the middle. CDR3: CASSLHGGRETQYF. Written as DNA, the CDR3 is TGTGCCAGCAGCTTACATGGGGGGAGGGAGACCCAGTACTTC.

This chain links TRBV9 with TRBJ1-1; TRBD1 matches at 11 bases. Germline-derived CDR1 and CDR2 are SGDLS and YYNGEE. The CDR3 has 14 residues. V lost 2 bases and J lost 6; bases outside the gene matches: 3. The CDR3 DNA follows: TGTGCCAGCAGCGTGGGGACAGGGGGGGCTGAAGCTTTCTTT. The encoded protein is CASSVGTGGAEAFF.

The chain carries TRBV4-1 and TRBJ1-5; TRBD1 is a possible D gene (5 bases). CDR3 length: 15 amino acids. Trimming stripped 3 bases from V and 3 bases from J, with 12 bases between. Germline CDR1 MGHRA, CDR2 YSYEKL. CDR3 in amino acids: CASSQAGRINQPQHF. CDR3 nucleotides: TGCGCCAGCAGCCAGGCGGGACGGATCAATCAGCCCCAGCATTTT.

The rearrangement uses TRBV5-1 and TRBJ1-6; D is possibly TRBD1 (5 bases). Per germline, CDR1 SGHRS and CDR2 YFSETQ. The CDR3 has 14 residues. V was pared by 0 bases and J by 10 bases, with 11 bases between. The DNA of the CDR3 is TGCGCCAGCAGCTTGGGACAGCAGGGCTCACCCCTCCACTTT. Protein product: CASSLGQQGSPLHF.

This chain uses TRBV3-1 with TRBJ1-5; 8 bases are a match to TRBD1. The CDR3 spans 15 residues. The V segment lost 0 bases and the J segment 9 bases; nucleotides outside the gene matches: 7. CDR1 is LGHDT and CDR2 is YNNKEL in the germline V gene (reference sequence). The CDR3 loop reads CASSQDRGRSWPQHF. CDR3 bases: TGTGCCAGCAGCCAAGACAGGGGGCGCAGCTGGCCCCAGCATTTT. The whole variable domain, filled in from reference TRBV3-1 and TRBJ1-5, reads DTAVSQTPKYLVTQMGNDKSIKCEQNLGHDTMYWYKQDSKKFLKIMFSYNNKELIINETVPNRFSPKSPDKAHLNLHINSLELGDSAVYFCASSQDRGRSWPQHFGDGTRLSIL.

This clonotype was observed a few times. Written as DNA, the CDR3 is TGCAGTGCTAGAGAACTAGGCGAGACCCAGTACTTC. Its translation: CSARELGETQYF. The chain couples TRBV20-1 to TRBJ2-5, with a possible D match to TRBD2 (5 bases). V was pared by 0 bases and J by 5 bases, with 7 bases between. This CDR3 is 12 amino acids long. Germline V gene sequence: CDR1 DFQATT, CDR2 SNEGSKA (reference sequence).

V usage is TRBV4-3 and J usage is TRBJ1-2; TRBD1 might be the D (5 bases). Germline CDR1 and CDR2: LGHNA and YSLEER. CDR3 length: 15 amino acids. V gave up 0 bases and J gave up 0 bases, with 8 bases separating them. The CDR3 sequence is CASSQDRTPNYGYTF. Here the CDR3 DNA reads TGCGCCAGCAGCCAAGACAGGACACCTAACTATGGCTACACCTTC.

The table lists this clonotype with a few counts. J is TRBJ2-7 and V is TRBV7-2; D unclear. This CDR3 region has 14 residues. V dropped 5 bases and J dropped 3 bases, with 14 bases sitting between them. Germline V gives CDR1 SGHTA, CDR2 FQGNSA. CDR3 nucleotides: TGTGCCAGCAGCGAGCCCCTCGGCGGCTACGAGCAGTACTTC. The encoded protein is CASSEPLGGYEQYF.

The rearrangement joins TRBV11-2 to TRBJ2-7; 8 bases match TRBD2. The J call could be wrong; TRBJ2-4 is a better fit for the DNA end. Germline loops: CDR1 SGHAT, CDR2 FQNNGV. This CDR3 comprises 15 residues. CDR3 DNA sequence: TGTGCCAGCAGCTTAGATACGGGGGGGGTAGACATTCAGTACTTC. Its protein is CASSLDTGGVDIQYF.

This sequence joins TRBV12-3 or TRBV12-4 and TRBJ1-1; a weak D match, TRBD1 (5 bases). The CDR3 consists of 14 residues. V was cut by 5 bases and J by 4 bases, with 14 bases left in between. The CDR3 reads CASSIRGVGTEAFF. The CDR3 region has the DNA TGTGCCAGCAGTATTCGGGGGGTTGGCACTGAAGCTTTCTTT.

The chain has TRBV7-9 and TRBJ2-5, with D possibly being TRBD2 (5 bases). Germline V lookup: CDR1 SEHNR, CDR2 FQNEAQ (reference sequence). V shed 5 bases and J shed 1 base, with 14 bases lying between them. The CDR3 is made up of 15 amino acids. The CDR3 spells CASSPLGSLQETQYF. CDR3 DNA: TGTGCCAGCAGCCCATTAGGGAGTCTCCAAGAGACCCAGTACTTC.

This clonotype was picked up a small number of times. The rearrangement uses TRBV12-3 or TRBV12-4 and TRBJ2-5, with TRBD2 matching over 9 bases. The CDR3 has 17 residues. Trimming took 4 bases from V and 3 from J; bases not matched to a gene: 12. As DNA, the CDR3 is TGTGCCAGCAGTTGCCCCTCAGCGGGGGGATCCGAAGAGACCCAGTACTTC. This encodes CASSCPSAGGSEETQYF.

The V call is TRBV7-9, the J call TRBJ2-5; the D gene is possibly TRBD1 (5 bases). The CDR3 runs 13 residues. CDR1 SEHNR and CDR2 FQNEAQ come from the germline V gene (reference sequence). CDR3 loop: CAGRRVGLGTQYF. In nucleotides, the CDR3 is TGTGCAGGCCGCAGGGTTGGTTTGGGGACCCAGTACTTC.

The chain couples TRBV7-2 to TRBJ2-5; a weak D match, TRBD2 (6 bases). The CDR3 has 16 residues. Looked up from germline, CDR1 is SGHTA and CDR2 is FQGNSA. The germline V and J ends were trimmed by 3 bases and 9 bases, with 23 bases remaining between them. CDR3 nucleotide sequence: TGTGCCAGCAGCTTTCGATCCGGCGGAGGGCTGCGGGCCCAGTACTTC. This sequence encodes CASSFRSGGGLRAQYF.

V is TRBV20-1 and J is TRBJ2-7; D is uncertain. CDR1 and CDR2 (germline): DFQATT, SNEGSKA (reference sequence). The length of the CDR3 is 12 residues. The germline V and J ends were trimmed by 6 bases and 1 base, with 10 bases remaining between them. Here the CDR3 reads CSANGFSYEQYF. The CDR3, as DNA: TGCAGTGCGAATGGTTTTTCCTACGAGCAGTACTTC.

The gene calls are TRBV12-3 or TRBV12-4 and TRBJ2-6; 7 bases agree with TRBD1. With V trimmed by 5 bases and J by 2 bases, 3 bases remained unmatched. CDR3 length equals 15 residues. CDR3 in amino acids: CASSPQGTGANVLTF. CDR3 sequence (DNA): TGTGCCAGCAGTCCACAGGGGACTGGGGCCAACGTCCTGACTTTC.

The chain carries TRBV4-2 and TRBJ1-2, with D perhaps TRBD1 (5 bases). The germline V gene encodes CDR1 LGHNA and CDR2 YNFKEQ. The CDR3 sequence is 15 residues long. Trimming took off 0 bases at V and 0 bases at J, with 8 bases between the two ends. CDR3 bases: TGTGCCAGCAGCCAAGATGAGACAGCTAACTATGGCTACACCTTC. As protein: CASSQDETANYGYTF.

This clonotype has just one count. The V gene is TRBV29-1, the J gene TRBJ1-1; D is unclear. Germline V gives CDR1 SQVTM, CDR2 ANQGSEA. The V and J ends lost 6 bases and 3 bases respectively, with 11 bases between them. The CDR3 totals 12 residues. CDR3 in amino acids: CSVRSQYTEAFF. Written as DNA, the CDR3 is TGCAGCGTAAGATCACAGTACACTGAAGCTTTCTTT.

The V and J genes are TRBV7-2 and TRBJ1-1; TRBD1 might be the D (6 bases). This CDR3 region has 12 residues. V lost 3 bases to trimming and J lost 5 bases, with 7 bases between them. Germline lookup yields CDR1 SGHTA and CDR2 FQGNSA. The CDR3 DNA sequence: TGTGCCAGCAGCTTGGACAGTACTGAAGCTTTCTTT. It specifies CASSLDSTEAFF.

This clonotype was observed a handful of times. One end of the junction varies from germline; a read error may be responsible. V is TRBV7-2 and J is TRBJ1-2, with 8 bases aligning to TRBD1. The CDR3 is made up of 16 amino acids. Germline CDR1 is SGHTA and CDR2 is FQGNSA. The CDR3, as DNA: TGTGCCAGCAGCCCCGGAGAGACAGGGGCCCCCTATGGCTGCACCTTC. It yields the protein CASSPGETGAPYGCTF.

Here the CDR3 reads CASSFGTESPLHF. CDR3 in DNA: TGTGCCAGCAGTTTCGGGACTGAGTCACCCCTCCACTTT. The rearrangement uses TRBV12-3 or TRBV12-4 and TRBJ1-6; TRBD1 might be the D (5 bases). V was shortened by 3 bases and J by 10 bases, with 10 bases between the two germline ends. This CDR3 spans 13 amino acids.

J is TRBJ1-6 and V is TRBV25-1, with TRBD1 matching 7 bases. J was trimmed by 11 bases and V by 3 bases; bases with no gene match: 4. This CDR3 has 13 amino acids. Germline CDR1 MGHDK, CDR2 SYGVNS. The CDR3 DNA reads TGTGCCAGCAGTGACCGACAGGGTCCACCCCTCCACTTT. Amino acids: CASSDRQGPPLHF.

This clonotype has at least ten counts. The V gene is TRBV10-3, the J gene TRBJ1-5; D remains unclear. Germline-derived CDR1 and CDR2 are ENHRY and SYGVKD. The length of the CDR3 is 12 residues. The V end lost 8 bases, the J end lost 3 bases, and 8 bases lay between the germline ends. As DNA, the CDR3 is TGTGCCATCGGGCAGAACAATCAGCCCCAGCATTTT. Residues: CAIGQNNQPQHF.

This chain uses TRBV4-3 with TRBJ2-3, with 8 bases fitting TRBD2. The germline V gene encodes CDR1 LGHNA and CDR2 YSLEER. After removal of 3 bases from V and 5 bases from J, the junction contained 4 bases not matched to a gene. There are 14 residues in the CDR3. The CDR3 DNA is TGCGCCAGCAGCCACCTCGGGGGGGGAGATACGCAGTATTTT. It is translated as CASSHLGGGDTQYF.